Listed below are T cell receptor beta chains from one sample, sequenced in a study of metastatic and nonmetastatic thyroid tumors. TCRdb recomputed clones from the PCR reads via MiXCR. The sample yields around 30,000 clones, 20% to 30% seen once. Material: blood. The receptors come from a female donor with papillary thyroid cancer or a benign thyroid nodule (not recorded which). Some clones in this sample may be carry-over from other donors' samples. Both conserved end residues are part of each CDR3. Each record gives: J gene, D gene, clone size, V gene, CDR3 DNA, CDR3 protein. The D gene is left open where the match is weak. Clone size, where shown, is once, few, many, or a class for clones that have expanded.

J gene: TRBJ2-7; D gene: .; clone size: few; V gene: TRBV6-1; CDR3 DNA: TGTGCCAGCAGTGAAACAGGTAGTAGGGGGAGTTTCCCCCGGCAGCAGTACTTC; CDR3 protein: CASSETGSRGSFPRQQYF
J gene: TRBJ2-5; D gene: .; clone size: many; V gene: TRBV25-1; CDR3 DNA: TGTGCCAGCAGTGTCTGGTCCGAGTCCCTAAAGGAGACCCAGTACTTC; CDR3 protein: CASSVWSESLKETQYF
J gene: TRBJ2-1; D gene: TRBD2; clone size: medium-sized; V gene: TRBV27; CDR3 DNA: TGTGCCAGCAGCTCACAGACTAGCGGGAGAATCTACAATGAGCAGTTCTTC; CDR3 protein: CASSSQTSGRIYNEQFF
J gene: TRBJ2-1; D gene: TRBD2; clone size: many; V gene: TRBV20-1; CDR3 DNA: TGCAGTGCTAGACTTGGACTAGCGGGAAGTGAGCAGTTCTTC; CDR3 protein: CSARLGLAGSEQFF
J gene: TRBJ2-1; D gene: TRBD2; clone size: many; V gene: TRBV24-1; CDR3 DNA: TGTGCCACCAGTGATTTGGCTAGCGGGAGGTCCTACAATGAGCAGTTCTTC; CDR3 protein: CATSDLASGRSYNEQFF
J gene: TRBJ2-6; D gene: .; clone size: .; V gene: TRBV28; CDR3 DNA: TGTGCCAGCAGTCCCCGGTGGGGGGCGGTTGGGGCCAACGTGCTGACTTTC; CDR3 protein: CASSPRWGAVGANVLTF
J gene: TRBJ2-3; D gene: .; clone size: many; V gene: TRBV18; CDR3 DNA: TGTGCCAGCTCGACTAGCACAGATACGCAGTATTTT; CDR3 protein: CASSTSTDTQYF
J gene: TRBJ2-1; D gene: TRBD1; clone size: medium-sized; V gene: TRBV6-1; CDR3 DNA: TGTGCCAGTTCCGGGACAGGGGGCGCAGCCTACAATGAGCAGTTCTTC; CDR3 protein: CASSGTGGAAYNEQFF
J gene: TRBJ1-1; D gene: .; clone size: .; V gene: TRBV20-1; CDR3 DNA: TGCAGAGCTAGAGAGCAGGACCTGTTAGCTTTCTTT; CDR3 protein: CRAREQDLLAFF
J gene: TRBJ2-5; D gene: .; clone size: many; V gene: TRBV5-1; CDR3 DNA: TGCGCCAGCAGCTTGGGACAGAACCAAGAGACCCAGTACTTC; CDR3 protein: CASSLGQNQETQYF
J gene: TRBJ1-3; D gene: .; clone size: many; V gene: TRBV19; CDR3 DNA: TGTGCCAGTAATGACGGTCGACTGGGACCCTCTGGAAACACCATATATTTT; CDR3 protein: CASNDGRLGPSGNTIYF
J gene: TRBJ2-1; D gene: .; clone size: medium-sized; V gene: TRBV6-6; CDR3 DNA: TGTGCCAGCAGTTACTCGCATCTCGTGGCCTACAATGAGCAGTTCTTC; CDR3 protein: CASSYSHLVAYNEQFF
J gene: TRBJ2-7; D gene: TRBD2; clone size: .; V gene: TRBV3-1; CDR3 DNA: TGTGCCAGCAGCCAACTGGCCCGGGGGCCGGAGCTAGCGGGAACCGAGCAGTACTTC; CDR3 protein: CASSQLARGPELAGTEQYF
J gene: TRBJ2-1; D gene: .; clone size: many; V gene: TRBV12-3/TRBV12-4; CDR3 DNA: TGTGCCAGCAGTCCAAGTGGCAATGAGCAGTTCTTC; CDR3 protein: CASSPSGNEQFF
J gene: TRBJ2-5; D gene: .; clone size: many; V gene: TRBV6-2/TRBV6-3; CDR3 DNA: TGTGCCAGCAGTTACGTTGGGGTCAGTCGGCAAGAGACCCAGTACTTC; CDR3 protein: CASSYVGVSRQETQYF
J gene: TRBJ1-2; D gene: TRBD1; clone size: many; V gene: TRBV7-9; CDR3 DNA: TGTGCCAGCAGCTTAACAGCTTTTGACAGGGGTGGCTACACCTTC; CDR3 protein: CASSLTAFDRGGYTF
J gene: TRBJ1-3; D gene: .; clone size: medium-sized; V gene: TRBV12-3/TRBV12-4; CDR3 DNA: TGTGCCAGCAGGCCGGCTTCTGGGACCATATATTTT; CDR3 protein: CASRPASGTIYF
J gene: TRBJ2-1; D gene: TRBD1; clone size: many; V gene: TRBV5-5; CDR3 DNA: TGTGCCAGCCTCCCTCCGGGACAGGGGAGGAATGAGCAGTTCTTC; CDR3 protein: CASLPPGQGRNEQFF
J gene: TRBJ1-1; D gene: .; clone size: many; V gene: TRBV30; CDR3 DNA: TGTGCCTGGAGTGTACGAGGGTACATGAACACTGAAGCTTTCTTT; CDR3 protein: CAWSVRGYMNTEAFF
J gene: TRBJ2-7; D gene: TRBD2; clone size: .; V gene: TRBV6-5; CDR3 DNA: TGTGCCAGAAGTTATCGGACTAGCGTGAAATTAAACCACGAGCAGTACTTC; CDR3 protein: CARSYRTSVKLNHEQYF
J gene: TRBJ2-3; D gene: .; clone size: few; V gene: TRBV9; CDR3 DNA: TGTGCCAGCAGCGTAGCGGGAAGTACGCAGTATTTT; CDR3 protein: CASSVAGSTQYF
J gene: TRBJ2-1; D gene: .; clone size: few; V gene: TRBV6-2/TRBV6-3; CDR3 DNA: TGTGCCAGCAGTCCAGGGCCACCCTACAATGAGCAGTTCTTC; CDR3 protein: CASSPGPPYNEQFF
J gene: TRBJ1-2; D gene: .; clone size: many; V gene: TRBV18; CDR3 DNA: TGTGCCAGCTCACCCCGGGACAACTATGGCTACACCTTC; CDR3 protein: CASSPRDNYGYTF
J gene: TRBJ2-7; D gene: .; clone size: few; V gene: TRBV27; CDR3 DNA: TGTGCCAGCAGTTGGGTGGCCGGTCCCTACGAGCAGTACTTC; CDR3 protein: CASSWVAGPYEQYF
J gene: TRBJ2-1; D gene: .; clone size: many; V gene: TRBV16; CDR3 DNA: TGTGCCAGCAGTCGGCTAGAGGGGGGTAATGAGCAGTTCTTC; CDR3 protein: CASSRLEGGNEQFF
J gene: TRBJ2-3; D gene: .; clone size: many; V gene: TRBV11-3; CDR3 DNA: TGTGCCAGCAGCTGGAGAGCTGGAGATACGCAGTATTTT; CDR3 protein: CASSWRAGDTQYF
J gene: TRBJ2-7; D gene: TRBD2; clone size: many; V gene: TRBV9; CDR3 DNA: TGTGCCAGCAGCGTAACTGCCGGGACTAGCGGGTACGAGCAGTACTTC; CDR3 protein: CASSVTAGTSGYEQYF
J gene: TRBJ2-3; D gene: .; clone size: medium-sized; V gene: TRBV7-2; CDR3 DNA: TGTGCCAGCAGTTTCGACGGAGGGGGGACAGATACGCAGTATTTT; CDR3 protein: CASSFDGGGTDTQYF
J gene: TRBJ2-1; D gene: .; clone size: many; V gene: TRBV11-1; CDR3 DNA: TGTGCCAGCACCCCAGCTAGGGGAAGCTCCTACAATGAGCAGTTCTTC; CDR3 protein: CASTPARGSSYNEQFF
J gene: TRBJ2-1; D gene: TRBD1; clone size: many; V gene: TRBV7-7; CDR3 DNA: TGTGCTAGCAGCCCCCGACAGGGAAGCTACAATGAGCAGTTCTTC; CDR3 protein: CASSPRQGSYNEQFF
J gene: TRBJ1-6; D gene: .; clone size: many; V gene: TRBV10-2; CDR3 DNA: TGCGCCAGCAGTGAGCTCCTTAATTCACCCCTCCACTTT; CDR3 protein: CASSELLNSPLHF
J gene: TRBJ2-4; D gene: .; clone size: .; V gene: TRBV30; CDR3 DNA: TGTGCCTGGAGTGTACCTCGGGAAGCGGCGTACAAAAAAATTCAGTACTTC; CDR3 protein: CAWSVPREAAYKKIQYF
J gene: TRBJ1-1; D gene: .; clone size: many; V gene: TRBV27; CDR3 DNA: TGTGCCAGCAGTTGGCAGCAGAACACTGAAGCTTTCTTT; CDR3 protein: CASSWQQNTEAFF
J gene: TRBJ1-3; D gene: .; clone size: many; V gene: TRBV20-1; CDR3 DNA: TGCAGTGCTACCCCCGGGGCTGGTGGAAACACCATATATTTT; CDR3 protein: CSATPGAGGNTIYF
J gene: TRBJ2-2; D gene: TRBD2; clone size: many; V gene: TRBV28; CDR3 DNA: TGTGCCAGCAGTCTTAGACGACTAGCGGGAGCCGGGGAGCTGTTTTTT; CDR3 protein: CASSLRRLAGAGELFF
J gene: TRBJ2-3; D gene: .; clone size: many; V gene: TRBV11-3; CDR3 DNA: TGTGCCAGCGGCCCCGGGGCTAGCACAGATACGCAGTATTTT; CDR3 protein: CASGPGASTDTQYF
J gene: TRBJ1-3; D gene: TRBD1; clone size: medium-sized; V gene: TRBV6-1; CDR3 DNA: TGTGCCAGCAGTGTCAGGGGGCGAGGAAACACCATATATTTT; CDR3 protein: CASSVRGRGNTIYF
J gene: TRBJ2-3; D gene: .; clone size: .; V gene: TRBV20-1; CDR3 DNA: TGCAGCGCTAGTCTGGCTACCAGCACAGATACGCAGTATTTT; CDR3 protein: CSASLATSTDTQYF
J gene: TRBJ2-3; D gene: .; clone size: .; V gene: TRBV27; CDR3 DNA: TGTGCCAGCAAACCGGCCGTGGCTGGCACAGATACACAGTATTTT; CDR3 protein: CASKPAVAGTDTQYF
J gene: TRBJ2-7; D gene: .; clone size: medium-sized; V gene: TRBV6-2/TRBV6-3; CDR3 DNA: TGTGCCAGCAGGTCCCAAGGGGGTTCCTACGAGCAGTACTTC; CDR3 protein: CASRSQGGSYEQYF
J gene: TRBJ2-1; D gene: .; clone size: many; V gene: TRBV7-9; CDR3 DNA: TGTGCCAGCAGCTTGTTTACGGTATCCTACAATGAGCAGTTCTTC; CDR3 protein: CASSLFTVSYNEQFF
J gene: TRBJ1-1; D gene: TRBD1; clone size: .; V gene: TRBV13; CDR3 DNA: TGTGCCAGCAGCTTTGGGACAGCAGAAGCTTTCTTT; CDR3 protein: CASSFGTAEAFF
J gene: TRBJ2-2; D gene: TRBD2; clone size: many; V gene: TRBV28; CDR3 DNA: TGTGCCAGCAGTTTAGGACTAGCGGGAAGCACCGGGGAGCTGTTTTTT; CDR3 protein: CASSLGLAGSTGELFF
J gene: TRBJ1-3; D gene: .; clone size: .; V gene: TRBV6-1; CDR3 DNA: TGTGCCATCACTCCCCAGGGTGGCATTGTAAACACCATATATTTT; CDR3 protein: CAITPQGGIVNTIYF
J gene: TRBJ2-1; D gene: TRBD2; clone size: .; V gene: TRBV9; CDR3 DNA: TGTGCCAGTCCGAGATTAGCGGGACAAGAGACCCAGTTCTTC; CDR3 protein: CASPRLAGQETQFF
J gene: TRBJ2-7; D gene: .; clone size: many; V gene: TRBV28; CDR3 DNA: TGTGCCAGCAGTTCCTCAGGGATCTCCTACGAGCAGTACTTC; CDR3 protein: CASSSSGISYEQYF
J gene: TRBJ2-5; D gene: .; clone size: many; V gene: TRBV6-1; CDR3 DNA: TGTGCCAGCAGTATTGGAGACAGGACGCCAGCGGCCCAGTACTTC; CDR3 protein: CASSIGDRTPAAQYF
J gene: TRBJ2-3; D gene: .; clone size: .; V gene: TRBV20-1; CDR3 DNA: TGCAGTGCTAGATATCTGTGCAGGCAGTTGGATACGCAGTATTTT; CDR3 protein: CSARYLCRQLDTQYF
J gene: TRBJ2-1; D gene: .; clone size: .; V gene: TRBV11-3; CDR3 DNA: TGTGCCAGGAACTCGGAGGGCTCCTACAATGAGCAGTTCTTC; CDR3 protein: CARNSEGSYNEQFF
J gene: TRBJ2-3; D gene: .; clone size: .; V gene: TRBV27; CDR3 DNA: TGTGCCAGCATACCCGGGACTTCGAACACAGATTCGCAGTATTTT; CDR3 protein: CASIPGTSNTDSQYF
J gene: TRBJ2-1; D gene: TRBD2; clone size: many; V gene: TRBV11-3; CDR3 DNA: TGTGCCAGCGGCTGGACTAGCTTGAGCAATGAGCAGTTCTTC; CDR3 protein: CASGWTSLSNEQFF